These 6 T cell receptor beta chains originate from one sample sequenced in a study of T cells in Graves' hyperthyroidism and ophthalmopathy. Amplification of TCR beta CDR3 regions used RNA as the template. First-round RT-PCR of the TCR CDR3 relied on the HTBI primer set. From the multiplex PCR reads, TCRdb called clonotypes with MiXCR, one entry per CDR3 protein. The repertoire includes about 250,000 distinct CDR3 sequences, around 20% of them detected once, and approximately 60% sits in the top ten. Sequenced: blood. All receptors come from a man aged 30-40 years with Graves' ophthalmopathy.

The table lists this clonotype with many counts. This rearrangement joins TRBV3-1 to TRBJ2-5; D remains ambiguous. This CDR3 is built from 14 residues. V was trimmed by 5 bases and J by 4 bases, leaving 14 bases between them. In germline, CDR1 is LGHDT, CDR2 YNNKEL (reference sequence). CDR3: CASSDRWERETQYF. The CDR3 DNA follows: TGTGCCAGCAGCGATCGTTGGGAAAGAGAGACCCAGTACTTC.

This chain uses TRBV27 with TRBJ2-7; 9 bases match TRBD2. V gave up 6 bases and J gave up 0 bases; unmatched junction bases: 6. CDR1 and CDR2 (germline): MNHEY, SMNVEV (reference sequence). This CDR3 has 15 amino acids. CDR3 sequence (DNA): TGTGCCAGCAGACACCGTAGCGGGAGCTCCTACGAGCAGTACTTC. Translated, it gives CASRHRSGSSYEQYF.

This clonotype was detected many times. The CDR3 protein is CASSSAGGPYEQYF. In nucleotides, the CDR3 is TGTGCCAGCAGCTCAGCGGGAGGGCCGTACGAGCAGTACTTC. V and J are TRBV9 and TRBJ2-7, with TRBD2 matching over 10 bases. There are 14 residues in the CDR3. V shed 4 bases, J shed 4 bases, and the junction held 5 bases outside the gene matches. The germline V gene has CDR1 SGDLS and CDR2 YYNGEE.

The rearrangement joins TRBV19 to TRBJ2-1, with D uncertain. The CDR3 extends over 15 amino acids. Looked up from germline, CDR1 is LNHDA and CDR2 is SQIVND (reference sequence). V was shortened by 2 bases and J by 0 bases, with 8 bases between the two germline ends. This chain's CDR3 is CASSISGLSYNEQFF. The CDR3 bases are TGTGCCAGTAGTATATCGGGCCTCTCCTACAATGAGCAGTTCTTC.

The table lists this clonotype with many counts. DNA for the CDR3: TGCAGCGTTGGAGGAGGAATCTACGAGCAGTACTTC. This sequence encodes CSVGGGIYEQYF. The chain joins TRBV29-1 to TRBJ2-7; D may be TRBD2 (5 bases). The CDR3 consists of 12 residues. Trimming shortened V by 4 bases and J by 3 bases, and 10 bases separated the two germline ends. Germline CDR1 and CDR2: SQVTM and ANQGSEA.

This clonotype has just a few counts. The rearrangement links TRBV5-1 to TRBJ1-6; 8 bases agree with TRBD1. The CDR3 covers 14 residues. After removal of 4 bases from V and 9 bases from J, the junction contained 6 bases not matched to a gene. The V gene's germline CDR1 is SGHRS and CDR2 YFSETQ. CDR3 nucleotide sequence: TGCGCCAGCAGCGTCGGGACAGGAGGTTCACCCCTCCACTTT. Encoded protein: CASSVGTGGSPLHF. The complete variable domain, with remaining parts taken from reference TRBV5-1 and TRBJ1-6, reads KAGVTQTPRYLIKTRGQQVTLSCSPISGHRSVSWYQQTPGQGLQFLFEYFSETQRNKGNFPGRFSGRQFSNSRSEMNVSTLELGDSALYLCASSVGTGGSPLHFGNGTRLTVT.